The 32 T cell receptor beta chains below all came from one sample that was sequenced in a study of shared T cell receptors in the human thymus. Sequencing used immunoSEQ multiplex PCR; TCRdb keeps in-frame clones, though not all of them. This table holds about 710,000 clones, about 87% found once. The same specimen was also included in a second study, on human thymus T cells.

Sequenced material: thymocytes. The receptors stem from a boy under three years old with a congenital heart defect.

In the case of this clone: One end of the junction is discordant with germline, which a read error may explain. The chain joins TRBV7-2 to TRBJ2-1, with TRBD2 identical over 12 bases. The CDR3 length is 14 residues. Germline assignment: CDR1 SGHTA and CDR2 FQGNSA. CDR3 protein: CASSLAGGLDEQFF. DNA for the CDR3: TGTGCCAGCAGCCTAGCGGGAGGGCTCGATGAGCAGTTCTTC.

This clone is a singleton in its sample. Germline is not matched at one junction end, which may reflect a read error. V is TRBV5-1 and J is TRBJ2-7, with D perhaps TRBD1 (6 bases). The length of the CDR3 is 17 residues. Germline lookup yields CDR1 SGHRS and CDR2 YFSETQ. The CDR3 DNA follows: TGCGCCAGCAGCCCGCGGACAAGTATACCCTTACGATCATCAGGGGTTTTC. This translates into CASSPRTSIPLRSSGVF.

The chain carries TRBV2 and TRBJ2-7; 7 bases match TRBD1. V lost 6 bases to trimming and J lost 2 bases; unmatched junction nucleotides: 13. Germline V gene lookup returns CDR1 SNHLY and CDR2 FYNNEI. CDR3 length equals 16 residues. CDR3 in amino acids: CASRDSTGSRAYEQYF. CDR3 nucleotide sequence: TGTGCCAGCAGAGACTCGACAGGGAGCCGTGCCTACGAGCAGTACTTC.

This chain uses TRBV7-2 with TRBJ1-2; perhaps TRBD1 as D (6 bases). This CDR3 has 14 amino acids. CDR1 and CDR2 from the germline V gene are SGHTA and FQGNSA. Trimming pared 0 bases from V and 4 bases from J, leaving 9 bases between. This CDR3 reads CASSLAGQSYGYTF. In DNA form, the CDR3 reads TGTGCCAGCAGCTTAGCCGGACAGAGCTATGGCTACACCTTC.

This clone was counted once. The chain employs TRBV7-2 and TRBJ1-3; D call uncertain. The V end was cut by 5 bases, the J end by 0 bases, with 11 bases between. Germline V CDR1 and CDR2: SGHTA, FQGNSA. The CDR3 length is 15 residues. CDR3 DNA sequence: TGTGCCAGCAGCCCGCGACAAAGCTCTGGAAACACCATATATTTT. It translates to CASSPRQSSGNTIYF.

This chain uses TRBV28 with TRBJ1-1; 8 bases are shared with TRBD1. V gave up 6 bases and J gave up 8 bases; unmatched junction bases: 17. The CDR3 length is 16 residues. The V gene's germline CDR1 is MDHEN and CDR2 SYDVKM. This chain's CDR3 is CASSLDRVFDRLEAFF. The DNA of the CDR3 is TGTGCCAGCAGCTTGGACAGGGTCTTTGACCGGTTGGAAGCTTTCTTT.

The J gene is TRBJ2-5, the V gene TRBV6-5, with 9 bases matching TRBD2. The CDR3 is made up of 14 amino acids. Germline V gives CDR1 MNHEY, CDR2 SVGAGI. V lost 2 bases to trimming and J lost 6 bases; unmatched junction nucleotides: 4. In nucleotides, the CDR3 is TGTGCCAGCAGTTACGGCGGGGGGGCGCAGACCCAGTACTTC. Translating it yields CASSYGGGAQTQYF.

V is TRBV5-8 and J is TRBJ2-7; D might be TRBD1 (5 bases). Germline V gene lookup returns CDR1 SGHTS and CDR2 YDEGEE. V lost 0 bases and J lost 5, with 12 bases in between. The CDR3 length is 14 residues. This chain's CDR3 is CASSLAPKQDEQYF. CDR3 coding DNA: TGTGCCAGCAGCTTGGCCCCAAAACAGGACGAGCAGTACTTC.

This chain uses TRBV6-1 with TRBJ1-6, with 9 positions matching TRBD1. Germline V gives CDR1 MNHNS, CDR2 SASEGT. The CDR3 runs to 14 residues. V lost 5 bases and J lost 10; bases outside the gene matches: 6. Here the CDR3 reads CASSLGTGHSPLHF. DNA for the CDR3: TGTGCCAGCAGTTTGGGGACAGGGCACTCACCCCTCCACTTT.

The V and J genes are TRBV19 and TRBJ2-7; TRBD1 matches at 8 bases. The CDR3 has 15 amino acids. Germline-derived CDR1 and CDR2 are LNHDA and SQIVND (reference sequence). Unmatched junction bases numbered 9, after V lost 6 bases and J lost 2 bases. For the CDR3, the DNA is TGTGCCAGTAGAGAAGGGACAGGCCATGCCTACGAGCAGTACTTC. Its translation is CASREGTGHAYEQYF.

This clone was counted a few times. The chain combines TRBV27 with TRBJ2-3, with 7 positions matching TRBD1. Looked up from germline, CDR1 is MNHEY and CDR2 is SMNVEV (reference sequence). V dropped 5 bases and J dropped 2; count of bases not matched to a gene: 7. The CDR3 covers 15 residues. In DNA form, the CDR3 reads TGTGCCAGCAGTCACAGGGGATTTTTCACAGATACGCAGTATTTT. It translates to CASSHRGFFTDTQYF.

This clone was seen more than once but under ten times. The chain joins TRBV5-1 to TRBJ1-5; a possible D gene is TRBD1 (6 bases). Germline V gene sequence: CDR1 SGHRS, CDR2 YFSETQ. The CDR3 length is 13 residues. Trimming cost V 4 bases and J 4 bases, with 9 bases left between them. DNA for the CDR3: TGCGCCAGCAGCCCCGACAGGAATCAGCCCCAGCATTTT. This encodes CASSPDRNQPQHF.

V gene TRBV12-5 combines with J gene TRBJ2-1; D unclear. Germline CDR1 is LGHNT and CDR2 is FRNRAP. This CDR3 contains 15 residues. V was shortened by 4 bases and J by 5 bases, with 15 bases between the two germline ends. In nucleotides, the CDR3 is TGTGCTAGTGGTTCCTCAAATAGCAGTGACAATGAGCAGTTCTTC. Encoded protein: CASGSSNSSDNEQFF.

This sequence joins TRBV25-1 and TRBJ2-5; 10 bases fit TRBD2. J was trimmed by 2 bases and V by 5 bases; bases with no gene match: 11. Germline assignment: CDR1 MGHDK and CDR2 SYGVNS. The CDR3 sequence is 17 residues long. The CDR3 bases are TGTGCCAGCAGTAACCGAGGACTAGCGGACTCGCAAGAGACCCAGTACTTC. This gives the protein CASSNRGLADSQETQYF.

The chain links TRBV4-2 to TRBJ1-5; no firm D call. Germline V lookup: CDR1 LGHNA, CDR2 YNFKEQ. This CDR3 region has 13 residues. The V and J ends lost 0 bases and 6 bases respectively, with 6 bases between them. CDR3 in amino acids: CASSQDPGQPQHF. DNA of the CDR3: TGTGCCAGCAGCCAAGATCCGGGTCAGCCCCAGCATTTT.

The chain is built from TRBV9 and TRBJ2-3, with TRBD2 identical over 12 bases. V lost 5 bases to trimming and J lost 5 bases; unmatched junction nucleotides: 6. CDR3 length: 15 residues. Germline CDR1 reads SGDLS; CDR2 reads YYNGEE. The CDR3 spells CASSRRLAGVDTQYF. CDR3 sequence (DNA): TGTGCCAGCAGTCGCAGACTAGCGGGGGTAGATACGCAGTATTTT.

The chain combines TRBV5-6 with TRBJ2-2; TRBD2 matches 8 bases. V dropped 3 bases and J dropped 7; count of bases not matched to a gene: 5. Germline assignment: CDR1 SGHDT and CDR2 YYEEEE. The CDR3 covers 14 residues. The CDR3 DNA is TGTGCCAGCAGCTCGGGGGGGCTGGGCGGGGAGCTGTTTTTT. This sequence encodes CASSSGGLGGELFF.

This clone was recorded a few times. The chain employs TRBV7-9 and TRBJ2-3, with 9 bases lining up with TRBD1. Losses at the gene ends were 6 bases for V and 13 bases for J; bases not matched to a gene: 20. From germline, CDR1 is SEHNR and CDR2 FQNEAQ (reference sequence). The CDR3 is 16 residues long. This CDR3 is CASSTPRDRVSLGEYF. The CDR3 DNA reads as TGTGCCAGCAGTACGCCCCGGGACAGGGTTAGTCTGGGCGAGTATTTT.

The chain has TRBV7-9 and TRBJ2-3; D gene ambiguous. Per the germline V gene, CDR1 is SEHNR and CDR2 is FQNEAQ (reference sequence). V dropped 1 base and J dropped 5 bases, with 7 bases sitting between them. The CDR3 totals 13 residues. CDR3 loop: CASSLGGLDTQYF. The CDR3 DNA follows: TGTGCCAGCAGCTTAGGCGGCCTAGATACGCAGTATTTT.

This chain connects TRBV7-9 to TRBJ2-7; no clear D. Germline-derived CDR1 and CDR2 are SEHNR and FQNEAQ (reference sequence). V lost 1 base and J 3 bases, leaving 10 bases between the germline ends. The CDR3 has 14 residues. CDR3 in amino acids: CASSLEFRYYEQYF. CDR3 in DNA: TGTGCCAGCAGCTTAGAGTTCAGATACTACGAGCAGTACTTC.

A few counts support this clone. This chain connects TRBV30 to TRBJ2-7; a possible D gene is TRBD1 (6 bases). CDR3 length equals 12 residues. CDR1 is GTSNPN and CDR2 is SVGIG in the germline V gene (reference sequence). Trimming pared 7 bases from V and 5 bases from J, leaving 15 bases between. The CDR3 bases are TGTGCCTCCACTTGGGGGCTCAACGAGCAGTACTTC. Translation: CASTWGLNEQYF. The full variable domain, in which reference TRBV30 and TRBJ2-7 provide the parts outside the CDR3, is SQTIHQWPATLVQPVGSPLSLECTVEGTSNPNLYWYRQAAGRGLQLLFYSVGIGQISSEVPQNLSASRPQDRQFILSSKKLLLSDSGFYLCASTWGLNEQYFGPGTRLTVT.

The genes are TRBV2 and TRBJ1-6; TRBD1 is a possible D gene (5 bases). Germline V gene lookup returns CDR1 SNHLY and CDR2 FYNNEI. V lost 6 bases and J lost 0, with 12 bases in between. The CDR3 extends over 16 amino acids. This CDR3 is CASRPTDSSYNSPLHF. The CDR3 DNA is TGTGCCAGCAGGCCCACCGACAGCTCCTATAATTCACCCCTCCACTTT.

The gene calls are TRBV5-6 and TRBJ2-7, with 10 bases lining up with TRBD2. J lost 1 base, V lost 4 bases, and 5 bases had no gene match. This CDR3 region has 15 residues. From germline, CDR1 is SGHDT and CDR2 YYEEEE. The CDR3 nucleotides read TGTGCCAGCAGCACCGGGACTAGCGTTTCCTACGAGCAGTACTTC. Protein product: CASSTGTSVSYEQYF.

This clone was seen only once. The chain uses TRBV28 and TRBJ2-1; possible D gene TRBD1, 6 bases. The V gene's germline CDR1 is MDHEN and CDR2 SYDVKM. This CDR3 has 16 residues. Trimming shortened V by 3 bases and J by 1 base, and 13 bases separated the two germline ends. In DNA form, the CDR3 reads TGTGCCAGCAGTTTCGGTGGGGGCCAGTCCTACAATGAGCAGTTCTTC. It yields the protein CASSFGGGQSYNEQFF.

The chain uses TRBV9 and TRBJ1-2; a possible D gene is TRBD1 (5 bases). V lost 4 bases to trimming and J lost 5 bases, with 18 bases between them. Germline loops: CDR1 SGDLS, CDR2 YYNGEE. The CDR3 spans 15 residues. CDR3 loop: CASSTPGQGGYGYTF. The CDR3 DNA follows: TGTGCCAGCAGCACACCCGGCCAGGGTGGGTATGGCTACACCTTC.

CDR3 sequence: CASISRANGYNEQFF. Here the CDR3 DNA reads TGTGCCAGCATATCTCGAGCGAACGGATACAATGAGCAGTTCTTC. The chain carries TRBV28 and TRBJ2-1, with D hard to call. Germline-derived CDR1 and CDR2 are MDHEN and SYDVKM. Trimming left V 7 bases short and J 4 bases short, with 17 bases between. The CDR3 covers 15 residues.

The gene calls are TRBV28 and TRBJ2-7; 9 bases fit TRBD2. The CDR3 contains 15 residues. CDR1 MDHEN and CDR2 SYDVKM come from the germline V gene. The V gene end was trimmed by 2 bases and the J gene end by 4 bases; junction bases not matched to a gene: 6. The CDR3 loop reads CASSLASGDSYEQYF. The DNA for the CDR3 is TGTGCCAGCAGTTTAGCTAGCGGGGATTCGTACGAGCAGTACTTC.

This rearrangement joins TRBV5-4 to TRBJ1-1; 8 positions match TRBD1. Germline V gene sequence: CDR1 SGHNT, CDR2 YYREEE (reference sequence). Trimming at V came to 4 bases and at J to 1 base, leaving 9 bases not matched to a gene. The CDR3 is 16 residues long. The CDR3, as DNA: TGTGCCAGCAGCCCCACAGGGGGGGGACCGAACACTGAAGCTTTCTTT. This encodes CASSPTGGGPNTEAFF.

The rearrangement joins TRBV4-3 to TRBJ1-2; 10 nucleotides agree with TRBD1. Germline CDR1 and CDR2: LGHNA and YSLEER. V shed 0 bases, J shed 4 bases, and the junction held 14 bases outside the gene matches. This CDR3 is built from 19 residues. DNA of the CDR3: TGCGCCAGCAGCCAAGATGATCCCCTGGACAGGGGGGTTTTCTATGGCTACACCTTC. As protein: CASSQDDPLDRGVFYGYTF.

The V and J genes are TRBV27 and TRBJ2-1; a possible D gene is TRBD2 (5 bases). CDR3 length equals 15 residues. V lost 2 bases and J 6 bases, leaving 14 bases between the germline ends. Germline V lookup: CDR1 MNHEY, CDR2 SMNVEV (reference sequence). CDR3 residues: CASSLQRPLPNEQFF. The CDR3 DNA reads TGTGCCAGCAGTTTACAGCGGCCACTGCCCAATGAGCAGTTCTTC.

The chain recombines TRBV13 with TRBJ2-7; 8 bases map to TRBD1. The CDR3 loop spans 14 amino acids. V dropped 0 bases and J dropped 3; count of bases not matched to a gene: 1. CDR1 PRHDT and CDR2 FYEKMQ come from the germline V gene (reference sequence). The CDR3 reads CASSLGDRVYEQYF. The CDR3 region has the DNA TGTGCCAGCAGCTTAGGGGACAGGGTCTACGAGCAGTACTTC.

The chain is built from TRBV7-2 and TRBJ1-6; 7 nucleotides line up with TRBD1. The length of the CDR3 is 16 residues. V lost 1 base to trimming and J lost 7 bases; unmatched junction nucleotides: 7. Germline-derived CDR1 and CDR2 are SGHTA and FQGNSA. CDR3 region: CASSLERGRRNSPLHF. As DNA, the CDR3 is TGTGCCAGCAGCTTAGAGAGGGGGCGCAGAAATTCACCCCTCCACTTT.